This TCR beta chain derives from a study of T cells in Graves' hyperthyroidism and ophthalmopathy. Hyperthyroidism, newly diagnosed and lasting under 2 months, affected patients aged 18 to 65. Patients were excluded because of uncontrolled infection, other autoimmune disease, pregnancy or lactation. Diagnoses used clinical symptoms, serum thyroxine and TRAb, thyroid ultrasound and orbital computed tomography. It was RNA transcripts that yielded the amplified TCR beta CDR3 regions. TCR CDR3 underwent first-round RT-PCR with the HTBI primer set. TCRdb redid the calling of the multiplex PCR reads with MiXCR, one entry per CDR3 protein. This sample has 94,000 or so distinct CDR3 sequences, with roughly half found just once. This clonotype has ten or more counts. Trimming cost V 3 bases and J 4 bases, with 6 bases left between them. The CDR3 length is 12 residues. The germline gives CDR1 MDHEN, CDR2 SYDVKM.

Sequencing was carried out using blood. J is TRBJ1-2 and V is TRBV28; no firm D call. This receptor was identified in a woman aged 40 to 49 with Graves' hyperthyroidism. The CDR3: CASSFQLYGYTF. CDR3 DNA: TGTGCCAGCAGTTTTCAGCTCTATGGCTACACCTTC.